The rows below give T cell receptor beta chains drawn from one sample of a study of blood T cell repertoires in COVID-19. Libraries were prepared by immunoSEQ multiplex PCR; TCRdb keeps only in-frame clonotypes and omits some of them. The sample consists of 190,000 or so clones, around nine tenths of them appearing once. Sequenced sample: peripheral blood. Receptor source: a man aged 40-50 years with active or convalescent COVID-19. CDR3s include the opening cysteine and the closing phenylalanine or tryptophan. The D gene is left open where the match is weak. Expanded clones get a size class; other rows say once, few or many, or leave the size out.

d_gene	v_gene	abundance	j_gene	CDR3nt	CDR3aa
NA	TRBV29-1	NA	TRBJ1-1	TGCAGCGTTGGGCAGGCTGTCACTGAAGCTTTCTTT	CSVGQAVTEAFF
NA	TRBV7-3	NA	TRBJ2-3	TGTGCCAGCAGCAAGCTGGGGGGGGCCCGCACAGATACGCAGTATTTT	CASSKLGGARTDTQYF
NA	TRBV6-5	NA	TRBJ1-5	TGTGCCAGCAGTTACCTTCCGGGAGGGCATCAGCCCCAGCATTTT	CASSYLPGGHQPQHF
TRBD1	TRBV9	NA	TRBJ1-6	TGTGCCAGCAGCCCCCGGGACAGTGTCTTGTCCTATAATTCACCCCTCCACTTT	CASSPRDSVLSYNSPLHF
NA	TRBV3-1/TRBV3-2	NA	TRBJ2-1	TGTGCCAGCAGCCAAATTGGAAGTTTCGGGGATAATGAGCAGTTCTTC	CASSQIGSFGDNEQFF
TRBD1	TRBV29-1	NA	TRBJ2-7	TGCAGCGTTGACGAGGACAGGGGATTTGGGGACCACGAGCAGTACTTC	CSVDEDRGFGDHEQYF
TRBD1	TRBV13	NA	TRBJ1-2	TGTGCCAGCAGCATCACGCTTGGGACAGCAATGTATGGCTACACCTTC	CASSITLGTAMYGYTF
NA	TRBV28	NA	TRBJ1-5	TGTGCCAGCAGTTCCCCCACAGGGACGTATCAGCCCCAGCATTTT	CASSSPTGTYQPQHF
TRBD1	TRBV19	NA	TRBJ2-2	TGTGCCAGTATTAATTCGGGGACAGGGGGCCGGGAGCTGTTTTTT	CASINSGTGGRELFF
NA	TRBV4-2	NA	TRBJ1-2	TGTGCCAGCAGCCAAGGTCCCGGTCAGGAAGGCTATGGCTACACCTTC	CASSQGPGQEGYGYTF
TRBD2	TRBV9	NA	TRBJ2-3	TGTGCCAGCAGCGTAGGAGCGGGGACAGATACGCAGTATTTT	CASSVGAGTDTQYF
NA	TRBV28	NA	TRBJ1-2	TGTGCCAGCAGTTTACGGGCGGGTGGCTACACCTTC	CASSLRAGGYTF
NA	TRBV28	NA	TRBJ1-3	TGTGCCAGCAGTCAGGGGTCTTCTGGAAACACCATATATTTT	CASSQGSSGNTIYF
TRBD1	TRBV19	NA	TRBJ1-2	TGTGCCAGTAGTGCCCGACAGGGGATCGGCTACACCTTC	CASSARQGIGYTF
TRBD1	TRBV6-5	NA	TRBJ1-5	TGTGCCAGCAGACAGGGGAATCAGCCCCAGCATTTT	CASRQGNQPQHF
NA	TRBV18	NA	TRBJ2-5	TGTGCCAGCTCACCACCTTCAGGACAAGAGACCCAGTACTTC	CASSPPSGQETQYF
TRBD1	TRBV7-2	NA	TRBJ2-1	TGTGCCAGCAGCTCCGCCGGGACAGGGGTGTACAATGAGCAGTTCTTC	CASSSAGTGVYNEQFF
TRBD1	TRBV7-8	NA	TRBJ1-1	TGTGCCAGCAGCGCGGGACAGCACACTGAAGCTTTCTTT	CASSAGQHTEAFF
TRBD2	TRBV10-3	once	TRBJ2-5	TGTGCCATCAGTGGAGACCAAGCGGGGGACCAAGAGACCCAGTACTTC	CAISGDQAGDQETQYF
NA	TRBV9	NA	TRBJ2-5	TGTGCCAGCAGCCCCGAAGGGGGGGGGCCGGGCGAGACCCAGTACTTC	CASSPEGGGPGETQYF
TRBD2	TRBV5-1	NA	TRBJ2-1	TGCGCCAGCAGCTTGGAAAGCGGGGGGCCGCGTGAGCAGTTCTTC	CASSLESGGPREQFF
TRBD2	TRBV7-2	NA	TRBJ2-1	TGTGCCAGCAGCTTCTTAGCGGGACAGCAGTTCTTC	CASSFLAGQQFF
NA	TRBV10-3	NA	TRBJ1-2	TGTGCCATCAGTGAGCCGGCAGGGCGTAATAACTATGGCTACACCTTC	CAISEPAGRNNYGYTF
TRBD1	TRBV12-5	NA	TRBJ1-5	TGTGCTAGTGGTTTGGGGGGGACAGGGAGGCAGCCCCAGCATTTT	CASGLGGTGRQPQHF
NA	TRBV30	NA	TRBJ2-3	TGTGCCTGGAGTGTAGGTGCAGGGGGGAGCACAGATACGCAGTATTTT	CAWSVGAGGSTDTQYF
NA	TRBV2	NA	TRBJ1-5	TGTGCCAGCAGTGTAGGGGCAGGTCTCAGTCAGCCCCAGCATTTT	CASSVGAGLSQPQHF
NA	TRBV9	NA	TRBJ2-1	TGTGCCAGCAGCCTCCATCCCAGGGTAGAGTACAATGAGCAGTTCTTC	CASSLHPRVEYNEQFF
NA	TRBV14	NA	TRBJ1-1	TGTGCCAGCAGCTGGGGACTTAGGAACACTGAAGCTTTCTTT	CASSWGLRNTEAFF
NA	TRBV29-1	NA	TRBJ1-4	TGCAGCGTTGAAGGAACGGGGGATAATGAAAAACTGTTTTTT	CSVEGTGDNEKLFF
TRBD1	TRBV19	NA	TRBJ1-1	TGTGCCAGTAGCCAGGGGGCCTGGGGGACTGAAGCTTTCTTT	CASSQGAWGTEAFF
TRBD2	TRBV11-3	NA	TRBJ2-5	TGTGCCAGCAGCCTCCGGACTAGCGGGGGGGCCGTCATTGAGACCCAGTACTTC	CASSLRTSGGAVIETQYF